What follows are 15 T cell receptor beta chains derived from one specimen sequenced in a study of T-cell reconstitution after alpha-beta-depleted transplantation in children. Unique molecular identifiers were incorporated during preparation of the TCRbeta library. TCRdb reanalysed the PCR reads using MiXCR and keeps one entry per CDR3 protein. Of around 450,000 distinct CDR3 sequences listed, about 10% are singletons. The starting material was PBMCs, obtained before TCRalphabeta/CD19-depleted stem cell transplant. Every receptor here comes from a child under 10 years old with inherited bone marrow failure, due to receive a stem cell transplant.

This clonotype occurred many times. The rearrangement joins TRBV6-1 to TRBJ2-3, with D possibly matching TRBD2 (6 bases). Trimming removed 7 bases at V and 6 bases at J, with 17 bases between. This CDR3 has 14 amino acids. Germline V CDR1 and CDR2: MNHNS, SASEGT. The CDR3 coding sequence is TGTGCCAGCACTCCAGGGACTTACATCGATACGCAGTATTTT. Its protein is CASTPGTYIDTQYF.

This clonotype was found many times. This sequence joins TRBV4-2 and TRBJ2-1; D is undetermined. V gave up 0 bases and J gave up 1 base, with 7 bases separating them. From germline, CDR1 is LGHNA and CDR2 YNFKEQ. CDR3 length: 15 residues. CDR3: CASSQEAVSYNEQFF. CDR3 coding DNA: TGTGCCAGCAGCCAAGAGGCGGTTTCCTACAATGAGCAGTTCTTC.

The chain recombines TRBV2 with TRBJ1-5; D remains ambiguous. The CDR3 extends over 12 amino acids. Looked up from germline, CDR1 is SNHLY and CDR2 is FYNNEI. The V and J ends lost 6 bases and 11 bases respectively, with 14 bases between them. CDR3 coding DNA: TGTGCCAGCAGCGCGGACCCCCTCGCCCAGCATTTT. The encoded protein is CASSADPLAQHF.

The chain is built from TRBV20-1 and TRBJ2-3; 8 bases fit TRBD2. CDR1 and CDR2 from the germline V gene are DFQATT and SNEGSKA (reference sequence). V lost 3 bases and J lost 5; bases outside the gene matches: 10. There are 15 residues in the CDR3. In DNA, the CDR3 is TGCAGTGCTAGTCGACTAGCGACCCGAAGAGATACGCAGTATTTT. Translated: CSASRLATRRDTQYF.

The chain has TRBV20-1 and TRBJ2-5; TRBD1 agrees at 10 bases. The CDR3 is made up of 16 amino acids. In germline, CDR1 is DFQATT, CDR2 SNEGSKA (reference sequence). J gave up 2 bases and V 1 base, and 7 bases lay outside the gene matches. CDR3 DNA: TGCAGTGCTAGAGTTTTGACAGGGGGCACACAAGAGACCCAGTACTTC. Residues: CSARVLTGGTQETQYF.

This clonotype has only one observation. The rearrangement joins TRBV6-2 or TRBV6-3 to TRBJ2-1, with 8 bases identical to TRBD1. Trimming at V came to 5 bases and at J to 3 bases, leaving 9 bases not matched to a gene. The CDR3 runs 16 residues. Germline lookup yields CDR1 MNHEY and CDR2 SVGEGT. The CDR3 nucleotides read TGTGCCAGCAGTCCCGGACAGGGTAGGGGCTACAATGAGCAGTTCTTC. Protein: CASSPGQGRGYNEQFF.

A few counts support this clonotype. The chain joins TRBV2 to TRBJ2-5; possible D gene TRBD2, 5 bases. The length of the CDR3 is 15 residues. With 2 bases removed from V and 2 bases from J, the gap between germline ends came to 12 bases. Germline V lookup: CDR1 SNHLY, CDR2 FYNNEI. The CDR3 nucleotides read TGTGCCAGCAGTGAACAGACACGGGAACAAGAGACCCAGTACTTC. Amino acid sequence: CASSEQTREQETQYF. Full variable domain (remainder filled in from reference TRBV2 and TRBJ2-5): EPEVTQTPSHQVTQMGQEVILRCVPISNHLYFYWYRQILGQKVEFLVSFYNNEISEKSEIFDDQFSVERPDGSNFTLKIRSTKLEDSAMYFCASSEQTREQETQYFGPGTRLLVL.

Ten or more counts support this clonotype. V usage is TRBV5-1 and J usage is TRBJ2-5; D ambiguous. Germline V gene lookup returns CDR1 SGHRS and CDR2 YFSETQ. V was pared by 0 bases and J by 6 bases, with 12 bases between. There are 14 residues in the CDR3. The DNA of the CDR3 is TGCGCCAGCAGCTTGGAGGTGTCAAGTCAGACCCAGTACTTC. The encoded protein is CASSLEVSSQTQYF.

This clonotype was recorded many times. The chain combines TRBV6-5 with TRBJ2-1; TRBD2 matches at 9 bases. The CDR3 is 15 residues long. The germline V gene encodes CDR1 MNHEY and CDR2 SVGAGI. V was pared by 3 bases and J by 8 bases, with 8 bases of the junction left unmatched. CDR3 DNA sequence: TGTGCCAGCAGTTATGGTGGCGGGAGGGCCCATGAGCAGTTCTTC. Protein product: CASSYGGGRAHEQFF.

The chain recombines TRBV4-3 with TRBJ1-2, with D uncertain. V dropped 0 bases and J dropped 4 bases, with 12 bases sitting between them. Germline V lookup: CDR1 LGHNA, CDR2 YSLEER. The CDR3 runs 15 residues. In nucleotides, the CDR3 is TGCGCCAGCAGCCAAGAGCAGGTGGACTCCTATGGCTACACCTTC. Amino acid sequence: CASSQEQVDSYGYTF.

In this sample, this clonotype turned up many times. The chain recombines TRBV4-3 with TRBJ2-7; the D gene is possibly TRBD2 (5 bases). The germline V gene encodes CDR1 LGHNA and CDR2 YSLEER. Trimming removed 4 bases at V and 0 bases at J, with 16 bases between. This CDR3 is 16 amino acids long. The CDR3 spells CASSPSRVGRSYEQYF. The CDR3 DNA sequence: TGCGCCAGCAGCCCCTCGAGGGTAGGTCGCTCCTACGAGCAGTACTTC.

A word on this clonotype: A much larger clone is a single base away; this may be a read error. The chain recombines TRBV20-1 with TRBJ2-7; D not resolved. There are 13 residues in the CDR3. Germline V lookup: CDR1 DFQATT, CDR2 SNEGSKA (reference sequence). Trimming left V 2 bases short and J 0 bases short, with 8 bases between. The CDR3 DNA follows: TGCAGTGCTAGATCTCGGACCTCCTACGAGCAGTACTTC. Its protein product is CSARSRTSYEQYF.

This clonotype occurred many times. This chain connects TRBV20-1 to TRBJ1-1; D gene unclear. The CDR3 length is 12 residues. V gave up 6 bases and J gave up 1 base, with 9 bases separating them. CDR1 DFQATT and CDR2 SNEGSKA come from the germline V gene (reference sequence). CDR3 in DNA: TGCAGTGCGGTGCCTTGGAACACTGAAGCTTTCTTT. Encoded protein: CSAVPWNTEAFF.

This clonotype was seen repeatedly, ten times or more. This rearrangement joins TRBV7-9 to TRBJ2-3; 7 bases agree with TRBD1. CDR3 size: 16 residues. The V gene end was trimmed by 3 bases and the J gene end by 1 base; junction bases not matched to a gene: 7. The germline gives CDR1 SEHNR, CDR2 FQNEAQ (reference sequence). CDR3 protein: CASSLEMTGRTDTQYF. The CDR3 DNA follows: TGTGCCAGCAGCTTGGAAATGACAGGGCGCACAGATACGCAGTATTTT.

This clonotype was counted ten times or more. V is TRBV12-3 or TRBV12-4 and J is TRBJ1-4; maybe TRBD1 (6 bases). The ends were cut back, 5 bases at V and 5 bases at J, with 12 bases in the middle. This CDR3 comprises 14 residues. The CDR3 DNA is TGTGCCAGCAGTGCAGGGGTTCGAAATGAAAAACTGTTTTTT. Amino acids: CASSAGVRNEKLFF.